This T cell receptor (beta chain) appears in the sequencing data of a study of response to subunit inactivated influenza vaccine. This CDR3 spans 15 amino acids. Germline-derived CDR1 and CDR2 are LNHNV and YYDKDF (reference sequence). The V segment lost 5 bases and the J segment 6 bases; nucleotides outside the gene matches: 9. Study-level findings and limits: Authors suggested each seasonal flu vaccination may recruit only limited numbers of new T cells.

This clonotype turned up a few times. Antigen specificity is unknown. Via MiXCR, TCRdb re-called the RT-PCR reads, giving one row per CDR3 protein. Of roughly 170,000 distinct CDR3 sequences listed, approximately 8.7% are singletons. The sequence was obtained from a man aged 50 to 60 who received an inactivated influenza vaccine. The chain combines TRBV15 with TRBJ2-3, with 9 bases matching TRBD1. The sequencing used non-naive T cells sorted from PBMCs, collected on the day of vaccination. The CDR3 sequence is CATSSRGQGWDTQYF. DNA of the CDR3: TGTGCCACCAGCTCCCGGGGACAGGGATGGGATACGCAGTATTTT.